The clone carrying this T cell receptor (beta chain) was detected many times. The antigen is not known. The sample originates from a study of T cells after yellow fever vaccination. On the study more broadly: Where fractions had low cell numbers, libraries were prepared from them with the SMART-Seq v4 Ultra Low Input RNA kit. The study's findings and limits: The CD4 compartment and the CD8 compartment contained a small share of clonotypes in common. Peaking faster, on day 5 versus 15, the secondary response was nonetheless weaker.

Germline V gives CDR1 ENHRY, CDR2 SYGVKD. V gave up 6 bases and J gave up 0 bases, with 5 bases separating them. CDR3 length equals 12 residues. TCRdb re-derived calls from the 5' RACE reads in MiXCR, one entry per CDR3 protein. The sample lists around 320,000 distinct CDR3 sequences; approximately 4.3% were seen once. This clonotype originated in a young man who received the YFV17D yellow fever vaccine. V usage is TRBV10-3 and J usage is TRBJ1-1; D gene ambiguous. The starting material was PBMCs, obtained 15 days after the yellow fever booster vaccination. This CDR3 reads CAISAMNTEAFF. In DNA form, the CDR3 reads TGTGCCATCAGCGCCATGAACACTGAAGCTTTCTTT.